Listed below are T cell receptor beta chains from one sample, sequenced in a study of T-cell memory formation after mild COVID-19. Using its own MiXCR run on the 5' RACE reads, TCRdb lists one record per CDR3 protein. The sample yields around 410,000 distinct CDR3 sequences, 23% seen once. Input material: PBMCs or a T cell subset sorted from them (not recorded which). These receptors all come from an adult woman who had mild COVID-19 (a few samples of this study predate the infection). Cell type and time point are not known. CDR3s include the opening cysteine and the closing phenylalanine or tryptophan. The D gene is left open where the match is weak. Only part of the rows carry a size: once, few, many, or a class if the clone is expanded.

>-|17|TRBV7-9|TRBD1|TRBJ2-3
CASSLPGTVMGTDTQYF
TGTGCCAGCAGCTTACCCGGGACAGTCATGGGCACAGATACGCAGTATTTT
>-|11|TRBV29-1|-|TRBJ2-2
CSGGDTGELFF
TGCAGCGGAGGGGACACCGGGGAGCTGTTTTTT
>few|16|TRBV6-5|TRBD2|TRBJ2-5
CASSPYHTSGRETQYF
TGTGCCAGCAGTCCATACCATACTAGCGGGAGGGAGACCCAGTACTTC
>-|14|TRBV6-2/TRBV6-3|TRBD1|TRBJ2-7
CASSWEDRVYEQYF
TGTGCCAGCAGTTGGGAGGACAGGGTTTACGAGCAGTACTTC
>few|13|TRBV7-3|-|TRBJ2-1
CASSLDSDNEQFF
TGTGCCAGCAGCCTGGACAGTGACAATGAGCAGTTCTTC
>few|12|TRBV28|TRBD2|TRBJ2-1
CASSLTSGREFF
TGTGCCAGCAGTTTGACTAGCGGGAGGGAGTTCTTC
>-|13|TRBV30|-|TRBJ1-1
CAWRGRLSTEAFF
TGTGCCTGGAGGGGACGGTTGAGCACTGAAGCTTTCTTT
>-|13|TRBV20-1|-|TRBJ2-3
CSARGSPTDTQYF
TGCAGTGCTAGAGGGTCGCCCACAGATACGCAGTATTTT
>-|19|TRBV4-1|TRBD2|TRBJ2-1
CASSQDRGGLAASYNEQFF
TGCGCCAGCAGCCAAGATCGTGGGGGACTAGCGGCCTCGTACAATGAGCAGTTCTTC
>-|13|TRBV20-1|TRBD2|TRBJ2-7
CSAIGTSLGEQYF
TGCAGTGCAATCGGGACTAGTCTTGGCGAGCAGTACTTC
>few|15|TRBV15|-|TRBJ1-2
CATSRVLDPNYGYTF
TGTGCCACCAGCAGAGTGCTGGACCCAAACTATGGCTACACCTTC
>-|13|TRBV12-3/TRBV12-4|-|TRBJ2-3
CASRDFPTDTQYF
TGTGCCAGCCGGGACTTCCCCACAGATACGCAGTATTTT
>few|10|TRBV20-1|-|TRBJ1-1
CSARDLKAFF
TGCAGTGCTAGAGATCTGAAAGCTTTCTTT
>once|12|TRBV5-1|-|TRBJ2-7
CASPTGSYEQYF
TGCGCCAGCCCGACAGGTTCCTACGAGCAGTACTTC
>-|17|TRBV13|-|TRBJ2-2
CASSLGRSFADTGELFF
TGTGCCAGCAGCTTAGGGAGGTCTTTCGCGGACACCGGGGAGCTGTTTTTT
>-|13|TRBV30|TRBD1|TRBJ1-1
CAWIGQGNTEAFF
TGTGCCTGGATCGGACAGGGGAACACTGAAGCTTTCTTT
>-|15|TRBV11-3|TRBD2|TRBJ2-1
CASSPATSGRGEQFF
TGTGCCAGCAGCCCAGCGACTAGCGGGAGAGGTGAGCAGTTCTTC
>-|15|TRBV7-2|TRBD1|TRBJ2-5
CASSLTWTGPETQYF
TGTGCCAGCAGCTTAACCTGGACAGGACCAGAGACCCAGTACTTC
>-|15|TRBV7-3|-|TRBJ2-3
CASSLVSGGADTQYF
TGTGCCAGCAGCTTGGTCTCCGGAGGGGCAGATACGCAGTATTTT
>few|14|TRBV2|TRBD1|TRBJ2-7
CASSYDRATNEQYF
TGTGCCAGCAGTTATGACAGGGCGACAAACGAGCAGTACTTC
>-|15|TRBV5-1|-|TRBJ2-1
CASSLRGQSYNEQFF
TGCGCCAGCAGCTTGAGGGGCCAATCCTACAATGAGCAGTTCTTC
>-|13|TRBV15|TRBD1|TRBJ2-5
CATSNRDRGLQYF
TGTGCCACCAGCAACCGGGACAGGGGGCTCCAGTACTTC
>-|11|TRBV20-1|TRBD2|TRBJ2-1
CSAFSGGWQFF
TGCAGTGCTTTCTCGGGGGGGTGGCAGTTCTTC
>-|11|TRBV10-3|TRBD1|TRBJ1-1
CATQGGTEAFF
TGTGCCACCCAGGGGGGAACTGAAGCTTTCTTT
>few|13|TRBV2|-|TRBJ2-2
CASSEGATGELFF
TGTGCCAGCAGTGAGGGGGCAACCGGGGAGCTGTTTTTT
>-|16|TRBV7-9|TRBD1|TRBJ2-3
CASSLRTGGRTDTQYF
TGTGCCAGCAGCTTACGGACAGGCGGCCGCACAGATACGCAGTATTTT
>-|15|TRBV6-5|TRBD1|TRBJ1-2
CASSPTDRGLYGYTF
TGTGCCAGCAGTCCCACGGACAGGGGGCTCTATGGCTACACCTTC
>-|14|TRBV29-1|TRBD1|TRBJ1-2
CSVGKGRDRVGYTF
TGCAGCGTGGGAAAAGGAAGGGACAGGGTTGGCTACACCTTC
>few|15|TRBV9|TRBD1|TRBJ1-4
CASSVGGQAGEKLFF
TGTGCCAGCAGCGTAGGAGGACAGGCGGGAGAAAAACTGTTTTTT
>-|13|TRBV19|TRBD1|TRBJ1-2
CASRAQGDHGYTF
TGTGCCAGTAGGGCTCAGGGGGATCATGGCTACACCTTC
>-|11|TRBV6-1|TRBD1|TRBJ2-1
CASTQDRGQFF
TGTGCCAGCACCCAGGACAGGGGGCAGTTCTTC
>few|15|TRBV7-2|-|TRBJ2-3
CASTLHYPTTDTQYF
TGTGCCAGCACCCTCCACTACCCGACCACAGATACGCAGTATTTT
>-|11|TRBV2|-|TRBJ2-7
CASSDFDEQYF
TGTGCCAGCAGTGATTTCGACGAGCAGTACTTC
>-|14|TRBV15|TRBD2|TRBJ2-1
CATGAGGAYNEQFF
TGTGCCACCGGGGCGGGAGGGGCCTACAATGAGCAGTTCTTC
>-|17|TRBV7-2|TRBD1|TRBJ2-3
CASMSLGQGATTDTQYF
TGTGCCAGCATGAGTCTCGGACAGGGGGCTACCACAGATACGCAGTATTTT
>-|17|TRBV12-5|-|TRBJ2-3
CASGLSQVAGITDTQYF
TGTGCTAGTGGTTTGTCACAGGTCGCAGGGATCACAGATACGCAGTATTTT
>-|15|TRBV12-3/TRBV12-4|-|TRBJ1-6
CASSLDYRVKAPLHF
TGTGCCAGCAGTTTAGATTATAGGGTAAAGGCACCCCTCCACTTT
>few|14|TRBV6-5|TRBD1|TRBJ1-1
CASSYSGQTLGAFF
TGTGCCAGCAGTTACTCGGGACAGACCCTAGGGGCTTTCTTT
>few|13|TRBV20-1|TRBD1|TRBJ1-5
CSAGGQGNQPQHF
TGCAGTGCTGGGGGACAGGGAAATCAGCCCCAGCATTTT
>few|12|TRBV29-1|-|TRBJ2-7
CSVGGPSYEQYF
TGCAGCGTTGGGGGACCTTCCTACGAGCAGTACTTC
>few|16|TRBV7-8|-|TRBJ2-2
CASSLAAGGSSGELFF
TGTGCCAGCAGCTTAGCTGCCGGGGGAAGTTCCGGGGAGCTGTTTTTT
>few|16|TRBV18|-|TRBJ2-7
CASSTAGPLKSYEQYF
TGTGCCAGCTCAACCGCGGGGCCCCTAAAGTCCTACGAGCAGTACTTC
>-|16|TRBV29-1|TRBD2|TRBJ2-7
CSVAGGAGLASYEQYF
TGCAGCGTGGCAGGGGGCGCGGGACTAGCGTCCTACGAGCAGTACTTC
>few|13|TRBV29-1|-|TRBJ2-5
CSVVVRPGATQYF
TGCAGCGTTGTAGTCAGACCCGGCGCGACCCAGTACTTC
>few|18|TRBV20-1|TRBD2|TRBJ2-3
CSARGPGTSAGWGDTQYF
TGCAGTGCTAGAGGTCCCGGGACTAGCGCCGGGTGGGGAGATACGCAGTATTTT
>few|13|TRBV2|-|TRBJ2-5
CASSTPPRETQYF
TGTGCCAGCAGTACGCCCCCTCGGGAGACCCAGTACTTC
>-|14|TRBV5-6|-|TRBJ2-7
CASSQNLRAYEQYF
TGTGCCAGCAGCCAAAACCTAAGGGCCTACGAGCAGTACTTC
>few|14|TRBV5-1|TRBD1|TRBJ2-1
CASSPGTDYNEQFF
TGCGCCAGCAGCCCCGGGACAGACTACAATGAGCAGTTCTTC
>-|12|TRBV9|-|TRBJ2-3
CASSGIPDTQYF
TGTGCCAGCAGCGGGATCCCGGATACGCAGTATTTT
>few|11|TRBV7-2|TRBD1|TRBJ1-1
CASRKDRQAFF
TGTGCCAGCAGGAAGGACAGGCAAGCTTTCTTT